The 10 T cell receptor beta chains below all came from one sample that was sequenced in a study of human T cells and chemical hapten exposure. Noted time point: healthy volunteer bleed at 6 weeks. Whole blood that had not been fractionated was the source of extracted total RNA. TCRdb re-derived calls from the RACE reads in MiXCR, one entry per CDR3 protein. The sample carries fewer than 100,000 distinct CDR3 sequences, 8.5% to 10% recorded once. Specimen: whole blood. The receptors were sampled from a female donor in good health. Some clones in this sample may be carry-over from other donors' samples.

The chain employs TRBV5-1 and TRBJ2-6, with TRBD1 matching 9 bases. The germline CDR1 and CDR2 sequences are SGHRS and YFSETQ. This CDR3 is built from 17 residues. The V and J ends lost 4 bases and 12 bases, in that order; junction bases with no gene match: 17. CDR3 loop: CASSLGWTTGGAAVLTF. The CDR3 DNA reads TGCGCCAGCAGCCTTGGATGGACGACAGGGGGGGCCGCCGTCCTGACTTTC.

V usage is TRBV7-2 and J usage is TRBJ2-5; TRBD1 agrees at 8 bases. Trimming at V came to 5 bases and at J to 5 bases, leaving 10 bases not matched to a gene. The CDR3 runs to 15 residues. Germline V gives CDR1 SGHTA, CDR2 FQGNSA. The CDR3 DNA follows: TGTGCCAGCAGCCATGGACAGGGAGGATGGGAGACCCAGTACTTC. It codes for CASSHGQGGWETQYF.

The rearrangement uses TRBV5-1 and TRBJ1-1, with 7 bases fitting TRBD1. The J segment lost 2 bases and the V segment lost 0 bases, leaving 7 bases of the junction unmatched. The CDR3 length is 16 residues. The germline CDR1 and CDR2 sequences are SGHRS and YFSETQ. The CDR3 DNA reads TGCGCCAGCAGCTTGGGGCAGGGGGTCCCTAACACTGAAGCTTTCTTT. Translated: CASSLGQGVPNTEAFF. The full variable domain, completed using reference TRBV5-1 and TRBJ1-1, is KAGVTQTPRYLIKTRGQQVTLSCSPISGHRSVSWYQQTPGQGLQFLFEYFSETQRNKGNFPGRFSGRQFSNSRSEMNVSTLELGDSALYLCASSLGQGVPNTEAFFGQGTRLTVV.

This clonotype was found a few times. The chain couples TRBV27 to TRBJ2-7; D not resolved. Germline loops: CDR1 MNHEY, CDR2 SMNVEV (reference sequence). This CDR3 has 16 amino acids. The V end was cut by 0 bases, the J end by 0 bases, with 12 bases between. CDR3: CASSLSPGSSSYEQYF. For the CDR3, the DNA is TGTGCCAGCAGTTTATCTCCGGGCTCTAGCTCCTACGAGCAGTACTTC.

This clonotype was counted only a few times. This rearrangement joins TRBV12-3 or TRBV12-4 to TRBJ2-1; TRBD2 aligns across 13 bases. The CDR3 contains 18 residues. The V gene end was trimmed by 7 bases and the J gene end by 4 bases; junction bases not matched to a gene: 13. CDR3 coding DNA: TGTGCCAGCAATTTTCAGGGGACTAGCGGGAATAATTACAATGAGCAGTTCTTC. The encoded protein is CASNFQGTSGNNYNEQFF.

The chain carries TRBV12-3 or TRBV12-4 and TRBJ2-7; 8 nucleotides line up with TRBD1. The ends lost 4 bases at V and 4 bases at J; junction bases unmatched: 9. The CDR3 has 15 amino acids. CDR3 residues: CASSYIGQGRYEQYF. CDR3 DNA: TGTGCCAGCAGTTATATAGGACAGGGTCGTTACGAGCAGTACTTC.

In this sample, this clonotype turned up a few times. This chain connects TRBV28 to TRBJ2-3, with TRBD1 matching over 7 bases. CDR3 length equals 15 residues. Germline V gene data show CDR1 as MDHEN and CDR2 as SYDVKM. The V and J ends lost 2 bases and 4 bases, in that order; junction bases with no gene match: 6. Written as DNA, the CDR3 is TGTGCCAGCAGTTTAGGACAGGAGTTCGCAGATACGCAGTATTTT. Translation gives CASSLGQEFADTQYF.

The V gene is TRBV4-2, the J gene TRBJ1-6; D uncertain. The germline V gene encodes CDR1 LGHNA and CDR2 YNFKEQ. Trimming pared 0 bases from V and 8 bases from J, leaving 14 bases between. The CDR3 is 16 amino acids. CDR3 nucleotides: TGTGCCAGCAGCCAAGATCTCACGGGTCGGCATTCACCCCTCCACTTT. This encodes CASSQDLTGRHSPLHF.

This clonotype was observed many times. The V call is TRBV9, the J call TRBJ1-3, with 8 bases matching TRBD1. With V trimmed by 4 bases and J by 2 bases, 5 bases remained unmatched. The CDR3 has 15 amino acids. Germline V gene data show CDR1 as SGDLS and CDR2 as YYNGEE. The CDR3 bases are TGTGCCAGCAGCTCCCAGACAGGGGCTGGAAACACCATATATTTT. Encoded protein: CASSSQTGAGNTIYF.

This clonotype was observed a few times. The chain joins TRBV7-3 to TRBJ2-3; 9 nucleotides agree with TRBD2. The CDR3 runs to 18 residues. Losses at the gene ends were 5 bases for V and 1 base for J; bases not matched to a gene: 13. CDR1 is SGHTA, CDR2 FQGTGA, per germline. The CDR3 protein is CASSPGVGGGAGTDTQYF. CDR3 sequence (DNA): TGTGCCAGCAGCCCGGGGGTTGGCGGGGGGGCCGGCACAGATACGCAGTATTTT.